This T cell receptor (beta chain) is from a study of cytotoxic CD8 clonotypes in ibrutinib-treated CLL. Study details: Response samples were taken after a median of about 11 months on treatment, range 6 to 36. Whole-study results and caveats: Public clonotypes proved infrequent, and on treatment they shrank or remained steady. Clonality was higher at ibrutinib response and returned toward baseline at progression.

TCRdb's copy holds only in-frame clones and misses some; the assay was immunoSEQ multiplex PCR. The sample includes approximately 74,000 clones, around 80% of them seen just once. The CDR3 contains 13 residues. The germline CDR1 and CDR2 sequences are GTSNPN and SVGIG (reference sequence). Trimming stripped 2 bases from V and 8 bases from J, with 13 bases between. PBMCs were cryopreserved, and roughly 2 micrograms of genomic DNA from them went into TCR beta libraries. A note on this clone: The antigen remains undetermined.

The TCR comes from a human donor with chronic lymphocytic leukemia. This sequence joins TRBV30 and TRBJ1-3; no clear D gene. This specimen was PBMCs, taken at disease progression, from a patient treated with ibrutinib. The CDR3 DNA reads as TGTGCCTGGAGTATCCGGGGTAGAGACACCATATATTTT. The encoded protein is CAWSIRGRDTIYF.